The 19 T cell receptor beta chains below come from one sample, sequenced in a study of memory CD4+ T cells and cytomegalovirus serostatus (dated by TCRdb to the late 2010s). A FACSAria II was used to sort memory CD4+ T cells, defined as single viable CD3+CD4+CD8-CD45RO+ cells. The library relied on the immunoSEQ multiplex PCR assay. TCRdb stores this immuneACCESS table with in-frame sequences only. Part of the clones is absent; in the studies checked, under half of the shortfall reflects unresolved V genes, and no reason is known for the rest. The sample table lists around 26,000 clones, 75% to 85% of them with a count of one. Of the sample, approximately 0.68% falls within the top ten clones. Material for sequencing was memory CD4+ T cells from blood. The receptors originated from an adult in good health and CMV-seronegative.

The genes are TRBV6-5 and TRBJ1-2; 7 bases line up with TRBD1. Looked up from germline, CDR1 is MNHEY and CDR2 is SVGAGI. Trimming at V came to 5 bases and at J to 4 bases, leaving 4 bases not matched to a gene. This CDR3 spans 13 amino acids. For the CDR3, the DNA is TGTGCCAGCAGTCCGACAGGGAGCTATGGCTACACCTTC. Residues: CASSPTGSYGYTF.

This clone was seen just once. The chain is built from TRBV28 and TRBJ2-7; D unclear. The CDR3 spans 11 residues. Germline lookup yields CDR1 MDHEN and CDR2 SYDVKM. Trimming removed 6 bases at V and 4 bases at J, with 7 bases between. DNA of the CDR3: TGTGCCAGCAGCAGATCATACGAGCAGTACTTC. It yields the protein CASSRSYEQYF.

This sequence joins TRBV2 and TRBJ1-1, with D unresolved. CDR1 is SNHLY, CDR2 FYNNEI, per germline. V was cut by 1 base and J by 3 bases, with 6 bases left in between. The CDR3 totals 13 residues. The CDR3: CASSEGRDTEAFF. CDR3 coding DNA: TGTGCCAGCAGTGAAGGTAGGGACACTGAAGCTTTCTTT.

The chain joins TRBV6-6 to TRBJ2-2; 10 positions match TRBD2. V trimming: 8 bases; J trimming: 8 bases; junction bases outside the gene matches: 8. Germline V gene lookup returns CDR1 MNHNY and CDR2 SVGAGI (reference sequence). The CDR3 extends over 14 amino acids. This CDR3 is CASASGGAPGELFF. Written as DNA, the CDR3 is TGTGCCAGCGCCAGCGGGGGGGCACCAGGGGAGCTGTTTTTT.

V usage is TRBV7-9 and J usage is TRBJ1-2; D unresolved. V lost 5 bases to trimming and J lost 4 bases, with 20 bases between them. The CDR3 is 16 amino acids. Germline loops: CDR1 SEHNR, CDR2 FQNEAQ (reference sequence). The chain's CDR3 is CASSPPGLSGVYGYTF. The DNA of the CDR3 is TGTGCCAGCAGCCCCCCAGGCCTCTCTGGGGTCTATGGCTACACCTTC.

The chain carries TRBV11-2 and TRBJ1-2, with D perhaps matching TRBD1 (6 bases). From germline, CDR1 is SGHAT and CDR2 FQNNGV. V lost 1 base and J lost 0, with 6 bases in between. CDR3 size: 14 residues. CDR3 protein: CASSLGTANYGYTF. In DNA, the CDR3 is TGTGCCAGCAGCTTAGGGACAGCTAACTATGGCTACACCTTC.

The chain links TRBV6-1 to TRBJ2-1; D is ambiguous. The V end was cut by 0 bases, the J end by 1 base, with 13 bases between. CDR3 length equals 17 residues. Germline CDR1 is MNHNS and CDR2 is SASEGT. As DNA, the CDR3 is TGTGCCAGCAGTGAAGCGCCGCAAGCGAGATCCTACAATGAGCAGTTCTTC. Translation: CASSEAPQARSYNEQFF.

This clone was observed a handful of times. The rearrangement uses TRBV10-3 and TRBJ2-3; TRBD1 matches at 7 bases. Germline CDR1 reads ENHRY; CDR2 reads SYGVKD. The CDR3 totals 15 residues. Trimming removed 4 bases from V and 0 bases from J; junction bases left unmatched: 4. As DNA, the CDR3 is TGTGCCATCAGTGCCTCGACAGGGAGCACAGATACGCAGTATTTT. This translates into CAISASTGSTDTQYF.

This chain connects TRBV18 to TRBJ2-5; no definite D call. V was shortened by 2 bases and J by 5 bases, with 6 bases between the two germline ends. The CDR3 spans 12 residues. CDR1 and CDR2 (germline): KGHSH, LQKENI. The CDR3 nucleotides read TGTGCCAGCTCACCAGAGACGGAGACCCAGTACTTC. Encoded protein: CASSPETETQYF.

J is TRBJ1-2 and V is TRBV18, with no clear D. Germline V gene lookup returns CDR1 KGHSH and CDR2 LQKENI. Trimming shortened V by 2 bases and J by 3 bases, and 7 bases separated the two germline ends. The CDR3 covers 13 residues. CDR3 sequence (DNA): TGTGCCAGCTCACCAGAAACAGACTATGGCTACACCTTC. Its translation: CASSPETDYGYTF.

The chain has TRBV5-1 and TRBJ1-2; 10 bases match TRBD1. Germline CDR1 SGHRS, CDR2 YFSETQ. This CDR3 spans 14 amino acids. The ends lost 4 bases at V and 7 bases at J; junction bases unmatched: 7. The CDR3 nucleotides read TGCGCCAGCAGCCCAGGACAGGGGGAACTTGGCTACACCTTC. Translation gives CASSPGQGELGYTF. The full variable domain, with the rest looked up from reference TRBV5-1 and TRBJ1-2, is KAGVTQTPRYLIKTRGQQVTLSCSPISGHRSVSWYQQTPGQGLQFLFEYFSETQRNKGNFPGRFSGRQFSNSRSEMNVSTLELGDSALYLCASSPGQGELGYTFGSGTRLTVV.

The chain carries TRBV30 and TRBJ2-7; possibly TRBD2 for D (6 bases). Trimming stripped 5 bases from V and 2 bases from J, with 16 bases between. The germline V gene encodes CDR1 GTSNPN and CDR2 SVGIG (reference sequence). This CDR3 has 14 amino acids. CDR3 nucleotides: TGTGCCTGGGGGGGTGGTGGCGGGGCCTACGAGCAGTACTTC. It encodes CAWGGGGGAYEQYF.

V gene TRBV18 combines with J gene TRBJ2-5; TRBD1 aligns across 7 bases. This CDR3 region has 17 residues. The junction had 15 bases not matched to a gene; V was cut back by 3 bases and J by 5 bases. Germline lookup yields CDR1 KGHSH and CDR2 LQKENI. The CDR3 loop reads CASSPRRDGRGQETQYF. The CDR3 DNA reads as TGTGCCAGCTCACCCCGGAGAGACGGACGGGGACAGGAGACCCAGTACTTC.

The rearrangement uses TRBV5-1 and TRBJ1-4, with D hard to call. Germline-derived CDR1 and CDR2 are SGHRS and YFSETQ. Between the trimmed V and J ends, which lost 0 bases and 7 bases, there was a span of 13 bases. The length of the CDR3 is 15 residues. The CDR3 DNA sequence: TGCGCCAGCAGCTTGGATACAGCAGTCGGTGAAAAACTGTTTTTT. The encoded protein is CASSLDTAVGEKLFF. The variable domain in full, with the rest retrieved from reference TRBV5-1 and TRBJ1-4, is KAGVTQTPRYLIKTRGQQVTLSCSPISGHRSVSWYQQTPGQGLQFLFEYFSETQRNKGNFPGRFSGRQFSNSRSEMNVSTLELGDSALYLCASSLDTAVGEKLFFGSGTQLSVL.

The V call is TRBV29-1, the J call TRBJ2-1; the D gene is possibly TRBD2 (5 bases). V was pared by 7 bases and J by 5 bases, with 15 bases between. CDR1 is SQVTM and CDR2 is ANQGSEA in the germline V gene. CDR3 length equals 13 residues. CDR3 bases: TGCAGCGGTGCCCCATACGGGGACAATGAGCAGTTCTTC. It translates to CSGAPYGDNEQFF.

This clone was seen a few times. Here the CDR3 DNA reads TGTGCCAGCTCACTAGACAGGGCTCAGCCCCAGCATTTT. It yields the protein CASSLDRAQPQHF. The rearrangement links TRBV18 to TRBJ1-5; TRBD1 agrees at 7 bases. V trimming: 4 bases; J trimming: 6 bases; junction bases outside the gene matches: 3. CDR1 and CDR2 from the germline V gene are KGHSH and LQKENI. The CDR3 runs 13 residues.

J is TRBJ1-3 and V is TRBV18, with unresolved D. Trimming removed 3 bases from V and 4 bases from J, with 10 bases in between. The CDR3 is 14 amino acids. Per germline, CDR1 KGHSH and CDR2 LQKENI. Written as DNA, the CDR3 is TGTGCCAGCTCACCGGTGAAAGCCGGAAACACCATATATTTT. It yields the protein CASSPVKAGNTIYF.

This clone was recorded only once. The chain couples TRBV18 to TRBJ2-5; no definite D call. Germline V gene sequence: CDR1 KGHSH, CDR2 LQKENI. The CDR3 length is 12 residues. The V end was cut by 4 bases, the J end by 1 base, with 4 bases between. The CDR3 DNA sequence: TGTGCCAGCTCACTCCTCCAAGAGACCCAGTACTTC. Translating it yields CASSLLQETQYF.

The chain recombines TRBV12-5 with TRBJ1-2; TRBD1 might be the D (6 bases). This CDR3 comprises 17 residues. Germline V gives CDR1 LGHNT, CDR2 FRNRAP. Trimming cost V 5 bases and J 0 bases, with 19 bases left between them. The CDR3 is CASGTFIGQTSNYGYTF. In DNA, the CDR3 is TGTGCTAGTGGTACCTTTATCGGACAGACTTCTAACTATGGCTACACCTTC.